These 14 T cell receptor beta chains originate from one sample sequenced in a study of cytomegalovirus exposure and HLA in healthy donors. Data came from immunoSEQ multiplex PCR; TCRdb stores just in-frame clones and leaves some out. Of 150,000 to 200,000 clones in the sample, roughly 85% were seen once. The sample was PBMCs. The origin of the receptors is a man between 18 and 29 years old in good health and CMV-seropositive.

V gene TRBV9 combines with J gene TRBJ1-1; TRBD1 matches 8 bases. V lost 4 bases, J lost 1 base, and 3 bases stayed unmatched. This CDR3 is 14 amino acids long. Germline values: CDR1 SGDLS, CDR2 YYNGEE. The CDR3 DNA reads TGTGCCAGCAGCACCCAGGGGGCGAACACTGAAGCTTTCTTT. This translates into CASSTQGANTEAFF.

A few counts support this clone. The J gene is TRBJ1-3, the V gene TRBV4-1, with 7 bases lining up with TRBD1. Germline CDR1 and CDR2: MGHRA and YSYEKL. The CDR3 is made up of 15 amino acids. Trimming cost V 3 bases and J 6 bases; bases outside gene matches: 8. CDR3: CASSQLGTASNTIYF. The DNA of the CDR3 is TGCGCCAGCAGCCAGCTAGGGACAGCCTCAAACACCATATATTTT.

This clone was recorded a few times. This rearrangement joins TRBV7-9 to TRBJ1-2, with 8 bases identical to TRBD1. The CDR3 is 13 amino acids. Trimming took 6 bases from V and 4 from J; bases not matched to a gene: 4. Per the germline V gene, CDR1 is SEHNR and CDR2 is FQNEAQ (reference sequence). The CDR3 loop is CASRTGDGYGYTF. The CDR3 DNA sequence: TGTGCCAGCAGGACAGGGGACGGCTATGGCTACACCTTC.

The chain carries TRBV2 and TRBJ2-1; a possible D gene is TRBD2 (5 bases). The germline CDR1 and CDR2 sequences are SNHLY and FYNNEI. CDR3 size: 16 residues. V lost 6 bases to trimming and J lost 1 base, with 16 bases between them. The DNA for the CDR3 is TGTGCCAGCAGGCGGAGTAGCGAGGAGTCCTACAATGAGCAGTTCTTC. It codes for CASRRSSEESYNEQFF.

V usage is TRBV30 and J usage is TRBJ1-6, with unresolved D. The germline V gene has CDR1 GTSNPN and CDR2 SVGIG (reference sequence). V lost 6 bases, J lost 10 bases, and 10 bases lay in between. CDR3 length: 11 amino acids. The CDR3 DNA reads as TGTGCCTGCGAGGGAAAGTCACCCCTCCACTTT. It codes for CACEGKSPLHF.

CDR3 loop: CASSLSYGRAYTGELFF. The CDR3 DNA reads as TGTGCCAGCAGCTTATCTTACGGGAGGGCCTACACCGGGGAGCTGTTTTTT. The rearrangement uses TRBV7-9 and TRBJ2-2; 8 bases fit TRBD2. From germline, CDR1 is SEHNR and CDR2 FQNEAQ (reference sequence). CDR3 size: 17 residues. V shed 2 bases, J shed 3 bases, and the junction held 8 bases outside the gene matches. Full variable domain (missing parts from reference TRBV7-9 and TRBJ2-2): DTGVSQNPRHKITKRGQNVTFRCDPISEHNRLYWYRQTLGQGPEFLTYFQNEAQLEKSRLLSDRFSAERPKGSFSTLEIQRTEQGDSAMYLCASSLSYGRAYTGELFFGEGSRLTVL.

As for this clone: Other DNA sequences from this sample encode an identical CDR3 as well. The gene calls are TRBV7-7 and TRBJ1-1; D remains unclear. Per the germline V gene, CDR1 is SSHAT and CDR2 is FNYEAQ (reference sequence). The CDR3 covers 13 residues. Trimming removed 4 bases at V and 0 bases at J, with 6 bases between. The CDR3 DNA is TGTGCCAGCAGCTCACAAGTGAACACTGAAGCTTTCTTT. Translation gives CASSSQVNTEAFF.

This clone turned up a few times. The genes are TRBV27 and TRBJ1-3; D is uncertain. V was cut by 5 bases and J by 9 bases, with 17 bases left in between. Germline V lookup: CDR1 MNHEY, CDR2 SMNVEV (reference sequence). This CDR3 is built from 14 residues. The CDR3 DNA reads as TGTGCCAGCAGTCCCGGTGCAAACGTCGGCACCATATATTTT. As protein: CASSPGANVGTIYF.

This chain uses TRBV2 with TRBJ2-7; 7 bases match TRBD2. CDR1 is SNHLY, CDR2 FYNNEI, per germline. V was clipped by 3 bases and J by 7 bases; unmatched bases: 12. CDR3 size: 15 residues. The CDR3 DNA reads TGTGCCAGCAGTGAGTCAGGCGGGAGATTTCTGGAGCAGTACTTC. Protein sequence: CASSESGGRFLEQYF.

The chain combines TRBV28 with TRBJ1-2, with TRBD1 identical over 9 bases. This CDR3 region has 14 residues. The J segment lost 2 bases and the V segment lost 6 bases, leaving 4 bases of the junction unmatched. CDR1 is MDHEN and CDR2 is SYDVKM in the germline V gene. Here the CDR3 DNA reads TGTGCCAGCAGGGATGACAGGGGGAACTATGGCTACACCTTC. The encoded protein is CASRDDRGNYGYTF.

The V call is TRBV28, the J call TRBJ2-1, with D perhaps matching TRBD2 (5 bases). Germline CDR1 MDHEN, CDR2 SYDVKM. Trimming cost V 2 bases and J 9 bases, with 8 bases left between them. The CDR3 covers 12 residues. The CDR3 is CASSLLGGEQFF. In DNA, the CDR3 is TGTGCCAGCAGTTTACTCGGAGGTGAGCAGTTCTTC. Supplemented by reference TRBV28 and TRBJ2-1, the full variable domain reads DVKVTQSSRYLVKRTGEKVFLECVQDMDHENMFWYRQDPGLGLRLIYFSYDVKMKEKGDIPEGYSVSREKKERFSLILESASTNQTSMYLCASSLLGGEQFFGPGTRLTVL.

The chain has TRBV18 and TRBJ2-3; D perhaps matches TRBD1 (5 bases). The CDR3 covers 14 residues. Germline V gene lookup returns CDR1 KGHSH and CDR2 LQKENI. V was shortened by 3 bases and J by 2 bases, with 9 bases between the two germline ends. The CDR3, as DNA: TGTGCCAGCTCACCGACCAGGGACACAGATACGCAGTATTTT. It encodes CASSPTRDTDTQYF. Supplemented by reference TRBV18 and TRBJ2-3, the full variable domain reads NAGVMQNPRHLVRRRGQEARLRCSPMKGHSHVYWYRQLPEEGLKFMVYLQKENIIDESGMPKERFSAEFPKEGPSILRIQQVVRGDSAAYFCASSPTRDTDTQYFGPGTRLTVL.

The chain carries TRBV6-5 and TRBJ1-6; 7 nucleotides agree with TRBD1. Germline V lookup: CDR1 MNHEY, CDR2 SVGAGI. The CDR3 runs to 15 residues. The trim removed 5 bases at V and 4 bases at J, leaving 5 bases unmatched. In DNA, the CDR3 is TGTGCCAGCAGTGGGGACAGACCGTATAATTCACCCCTCCACTTT. Translating it yields CASSGDRPYNSPLHF.

V and J are TRBV7-3 and TRBJ1-1; 7 nucleotides line up with TRBD1. The CDR3 is 13 amino acids. With V trimmed by 4 bases and J by 8 bases, 7 bases remained unmatched. Looked up from germline, CDR1 is SGHTA and CDR2 is FQGTGA. The CDR3 region is CASSSDRDHEAFF. The CDR3 coding sequence is TGTGCCAGCAGCTCCGACAGGGACCACGAAGCTTTCTTT.